Listed below are T cell receptor beta chains from one sample, sequenced in a study of blood T cell repertoires in COVID-19. Data came from immunoSEQ multiplex PCR; TCRdb stores just in-frame clones and leaves some out. The sample shows about 260,000 clones, about 80% of them seen only once. Source material: peripheral blood. The receptor source for this set is a woman aged 80 or over with acute or convalescent COVID-19. CDR3s include the opening cysteine and the closing phenylalanine or tryptophan. Not all rows give a size; the values are once, few, many and, for expanded clones, a class.

-,TRBJ2-1,TRBV18,CASSPGASGANNEQFF
-,TRBJ1-5,TRBV27,CASSLARGLQPQHF
once,TRBJ2-1,TRBV7-2,CASSSDRVDEQFF
-,TRBJ2-1,TRBV9,CASSVVGASSYNEQFF
-,TRBJ2-1,TRBV5-6,CASSLFSGRWNEQFF
-,TRBJ2-1,TRBV6-2/TRBV6-3,CASSYAAPGLAAYNEQFF
-,TRBJ2-7,TRBV6-6,CASSSNPGAYEQYF
few,TRBJ2-1,TRBV27,CASSPGLAEHNQQFF
-,TRBJ2-7,TRBV30,CAWSVGLGSYEQYF
-,TRBJ2-7,TRBV12-3/TRBV12-4,CASSIAYEQYF
once,TRBJ2-7,TRBV7-2,CASSPVRGHSYEQYF
-,TRBJ1-4,TRBV5-1,CASSLVVGPSVNEKLFF
once,TRBJ1-2,TRBV21-1,CASSKQGLSAGAQGVYGYTF
-,TRBJ1-5,TRBV28,CAITGSLSNQPQHF
once,TRBJ1-2,TRBV18,CASSPISGSGYTF
-,TRBJ1-2,TRBV30,CAWSEGAGGYTF